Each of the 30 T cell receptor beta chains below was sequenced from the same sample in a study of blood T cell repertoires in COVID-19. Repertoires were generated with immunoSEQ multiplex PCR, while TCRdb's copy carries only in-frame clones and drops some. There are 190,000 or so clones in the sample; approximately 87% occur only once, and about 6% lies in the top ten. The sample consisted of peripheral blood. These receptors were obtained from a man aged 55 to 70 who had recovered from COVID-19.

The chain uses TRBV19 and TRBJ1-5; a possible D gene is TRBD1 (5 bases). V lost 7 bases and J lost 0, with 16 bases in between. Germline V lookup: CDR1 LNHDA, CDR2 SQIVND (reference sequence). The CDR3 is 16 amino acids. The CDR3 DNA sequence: TGTGCCAGTACCCCTCTTGGGGGGTTTAGCAATCAGCCCCAGCATTTT. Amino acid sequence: CASTPLGGFSNQPQHF. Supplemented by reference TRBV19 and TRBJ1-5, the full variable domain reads DGGITQSPKYLFRKEGQNVTLSCEQNLNHDAMYWYRQDPGQGLRLIYYSQIVNDFQKGDIAEGYSVSREKKESFPLTVTSAQKNPTAFYLCASTPLGGFSNQPQHFGDGTRLSIL.

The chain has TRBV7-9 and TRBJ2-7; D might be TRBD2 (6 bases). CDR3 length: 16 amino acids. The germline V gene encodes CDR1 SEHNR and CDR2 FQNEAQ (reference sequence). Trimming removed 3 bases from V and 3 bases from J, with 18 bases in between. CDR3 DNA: TGTGCCAGCAGCTTTTCTCCCGGGAGCGCCCACTACGAGCAGTACTTC. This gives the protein CASSFSPGSAHYEQYF.

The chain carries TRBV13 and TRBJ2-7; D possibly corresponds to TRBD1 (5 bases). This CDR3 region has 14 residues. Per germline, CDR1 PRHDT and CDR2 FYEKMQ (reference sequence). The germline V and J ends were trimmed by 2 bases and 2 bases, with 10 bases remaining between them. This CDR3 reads CASSLRGNPYEQYF. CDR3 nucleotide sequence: TGTGCCAGCAGCTTAAGGGGAAATCCCTACGAGCAGTACTTC. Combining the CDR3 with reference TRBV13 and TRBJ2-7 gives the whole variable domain AAGVIQSPRHLIKEKRETATLKCYPIPRHDTVYWYQQGPGQDPQFLISFYEKMQSDKGSIPDRFSAQQFSDYHSELNMSSLELGDSALYFCASSLRGNPYEQYFGPGTRLTVT.

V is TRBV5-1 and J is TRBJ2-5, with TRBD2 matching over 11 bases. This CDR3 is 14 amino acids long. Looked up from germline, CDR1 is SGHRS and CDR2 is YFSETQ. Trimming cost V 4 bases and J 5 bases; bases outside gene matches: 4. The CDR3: CASSDSGREETQYF. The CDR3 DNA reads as TGCGCCAGCAGCGATAGCGGGAGGGAGGAGACCCAGTACTTC.

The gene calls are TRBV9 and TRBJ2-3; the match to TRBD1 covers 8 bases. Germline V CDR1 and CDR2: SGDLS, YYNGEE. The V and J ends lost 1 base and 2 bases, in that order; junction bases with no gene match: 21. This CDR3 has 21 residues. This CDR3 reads CASSVTERQGLGFVDTDTQYF. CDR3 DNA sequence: TGTGCCAGCAGCGTAACAGAGAGACAGGGGCTTGGTTTCGTTGACACAGATACGCAGTATTTT.

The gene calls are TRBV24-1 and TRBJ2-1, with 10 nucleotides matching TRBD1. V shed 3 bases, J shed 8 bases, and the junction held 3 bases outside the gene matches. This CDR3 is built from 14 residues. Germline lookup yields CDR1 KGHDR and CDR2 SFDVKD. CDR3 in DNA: TGTGCCACCAGTGATCCGGGACAGGGGCATGAGCAGTTCTTC. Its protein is CATSDPGQGHEQFF.

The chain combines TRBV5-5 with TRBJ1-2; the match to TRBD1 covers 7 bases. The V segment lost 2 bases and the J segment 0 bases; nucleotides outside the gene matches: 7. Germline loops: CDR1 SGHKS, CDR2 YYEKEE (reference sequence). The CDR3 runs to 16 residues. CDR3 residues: CASSFSVGQANYGYTF. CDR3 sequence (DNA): TGTGCCAGCAGCTTTTCAGTCGGACAGGCTAACTATGGCTACACCTTC.

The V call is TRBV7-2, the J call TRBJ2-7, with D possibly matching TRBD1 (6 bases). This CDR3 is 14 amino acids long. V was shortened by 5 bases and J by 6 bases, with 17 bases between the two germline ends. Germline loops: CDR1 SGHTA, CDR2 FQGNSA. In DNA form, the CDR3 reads TGTGCCAGCAGCCTCGACAGGAAAGTAGGCGAGCAGTACTTC. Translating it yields CASSLDRKVGEQYF.

CDR3 nucleotides: TGTGCCAGCAGTTACTCAGCGGAGGGGTGGACAGATACGCAGTATTTT. It yields the protein CASSYSAEGWTDTQYF. The rearrangement links TRBV6-5 to TRBJ2-3; D might be TRBD2 (6 bases). Trimming removed 0 bases at V and 3 bases at J, with 13 bases between. Germline V CDR1 and CDR2: MNHEY, SVGAGI. CDR3 length equals 16 residues.

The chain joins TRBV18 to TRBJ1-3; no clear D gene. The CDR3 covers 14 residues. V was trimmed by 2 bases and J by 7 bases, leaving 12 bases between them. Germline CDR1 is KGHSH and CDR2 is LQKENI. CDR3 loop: CASSPIAAENTIYF. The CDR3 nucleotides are TGTGCCAGCTCACCAATAGCCGCCGAGAACACCATATATTTT.

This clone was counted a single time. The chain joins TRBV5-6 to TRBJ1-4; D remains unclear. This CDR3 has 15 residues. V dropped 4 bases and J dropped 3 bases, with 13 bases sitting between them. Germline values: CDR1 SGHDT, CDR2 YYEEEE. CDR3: CASSAGFFANEKLFF. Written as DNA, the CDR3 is TGTGCCAGCAGCGCGGGGTTCTTCGCTAATGAAAAACTGTTTTTT.

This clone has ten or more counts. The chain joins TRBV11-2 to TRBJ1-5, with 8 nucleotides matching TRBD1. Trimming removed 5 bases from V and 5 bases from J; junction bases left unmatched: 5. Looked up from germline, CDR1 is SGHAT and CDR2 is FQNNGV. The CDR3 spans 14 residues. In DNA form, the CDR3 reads TGTGCCAGCAGCCCCGGGACAGGTCATCAGCCCCAGCATTTT. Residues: CASSPGTGHQPQHF.

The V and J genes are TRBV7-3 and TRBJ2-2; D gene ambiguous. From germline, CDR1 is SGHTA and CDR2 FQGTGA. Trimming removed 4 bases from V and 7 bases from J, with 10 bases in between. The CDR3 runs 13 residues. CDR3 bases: TGTGCCAGCAGCTCCGATACTCGCGGGGAGCTGTTTTTT. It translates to CASSSDTRGELFF.

The CDR3 sequence is CASSRDNLQPQHF. The CDR3 bases are TGTGCCAGCAGTCGGGACAATCTTCAGCCCCAGCATTTT. The J gene is TRBJ1-5, the V gene TRBV6-5, with a weak D call TRBD1 (6 bases). The germline V gene has CDR1 MNHEY and CDR2 SVGAGI. The ends were cut back, 5 bases at V and 6 bases at J, with 11 bases in the middle. The CDR3 spans 13 residues.

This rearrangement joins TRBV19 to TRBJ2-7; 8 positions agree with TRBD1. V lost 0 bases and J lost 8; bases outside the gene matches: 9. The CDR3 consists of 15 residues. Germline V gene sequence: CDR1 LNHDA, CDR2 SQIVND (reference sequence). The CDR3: CASSIESGGVSQQYF. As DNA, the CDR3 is TGTGCCAGTAGTATAGAGTCAGGGGGCGTTTCACAGCAGTACTTC. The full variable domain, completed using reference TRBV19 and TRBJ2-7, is DGGITQSPKYLFRKEGQNVTLSCEQNLNHDAMYWYRQDPGQGLRLIYYSQIVNDFQKGDIAEGYSVSREKKESFPLTVTSAQKNPTAFYLCASSIESGGVSQQYFGPGTRLTVT.

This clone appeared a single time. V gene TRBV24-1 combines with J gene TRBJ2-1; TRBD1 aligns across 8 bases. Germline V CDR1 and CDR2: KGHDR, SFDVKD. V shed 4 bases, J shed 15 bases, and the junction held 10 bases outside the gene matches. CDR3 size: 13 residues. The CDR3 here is CATSEPDREDRFF. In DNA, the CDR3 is TGTGCCACCAGTGAACCGGACAGGGAGGATCGGTTCTTC.

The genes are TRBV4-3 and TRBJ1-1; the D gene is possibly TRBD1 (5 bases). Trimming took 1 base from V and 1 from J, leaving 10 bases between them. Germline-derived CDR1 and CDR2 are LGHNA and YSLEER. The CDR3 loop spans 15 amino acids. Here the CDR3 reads CASSQGPGQNTEAFF. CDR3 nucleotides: TGCGCCAGCAGCCAAGGCCCAGGACAGAACACTGAAGCTTTCTTT.

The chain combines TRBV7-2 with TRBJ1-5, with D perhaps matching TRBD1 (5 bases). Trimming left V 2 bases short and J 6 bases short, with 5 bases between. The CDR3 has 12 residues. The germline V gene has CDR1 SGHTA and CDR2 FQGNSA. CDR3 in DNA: TGTGCCAGCAGCTTACAGGGTCAGCCCCAGCATTTT. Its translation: CASSLQGQPQHF.

CDR3 in DNA: TGTGCCAGCAGTTCCGACAGACAGCATAGTAATTCACCCCTCCACTTT. Its translation: CASSSDRQHSNSPLHF. The V call is TRBV6-5, the J call TRBJ1-6; D perhaps matches TRBD1 (5 bases). Germline CDR1 MNHEY, CDR2 SVGAGI. CDR3 length: 16 residues. V shed 4 bases and J shed 6 bases, with 16 bases lying between them.

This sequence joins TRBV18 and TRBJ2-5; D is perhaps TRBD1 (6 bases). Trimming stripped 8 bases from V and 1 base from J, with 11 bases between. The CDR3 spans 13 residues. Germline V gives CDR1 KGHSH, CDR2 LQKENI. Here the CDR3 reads CASAQDSQETQYF. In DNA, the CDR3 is TGTGCCAGCGCACAGGACAGCCAAGAGACCCAGTACTTC.

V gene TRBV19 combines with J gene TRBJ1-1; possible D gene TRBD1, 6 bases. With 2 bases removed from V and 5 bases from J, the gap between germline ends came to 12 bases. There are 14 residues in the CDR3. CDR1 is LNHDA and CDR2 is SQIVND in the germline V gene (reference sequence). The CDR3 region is CASSIRGFGTEAFF. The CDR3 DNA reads TGTGCCAGTAGTATAAGGGGGTTCGGGACTGAAGCTTTCTTT.

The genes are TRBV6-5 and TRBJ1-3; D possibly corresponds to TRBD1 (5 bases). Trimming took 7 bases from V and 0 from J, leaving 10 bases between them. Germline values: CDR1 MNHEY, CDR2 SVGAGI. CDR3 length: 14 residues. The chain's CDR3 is CASTGKFSGNTIYF. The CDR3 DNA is TGTGCCAGCACAGGGAAATTCTCTGGAAACACCATATATTTT.

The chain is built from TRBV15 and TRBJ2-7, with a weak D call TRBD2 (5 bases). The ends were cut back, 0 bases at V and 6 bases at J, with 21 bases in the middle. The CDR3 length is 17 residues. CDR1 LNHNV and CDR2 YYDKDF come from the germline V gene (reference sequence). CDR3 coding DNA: TGTGCCACCAGCAGAGATCTGGGTGCGCTAGCCGCCGGCGAGCAGTACTTC. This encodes CATSRDLGALAAGEQYF.

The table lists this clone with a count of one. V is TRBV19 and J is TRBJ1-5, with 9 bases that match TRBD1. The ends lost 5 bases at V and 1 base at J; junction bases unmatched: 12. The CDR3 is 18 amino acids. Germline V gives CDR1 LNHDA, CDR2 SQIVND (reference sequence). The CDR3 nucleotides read TGTGCCAGTAGTTACGGGACAGGGACACACCTAAGCAATCAGCCCCAGCATTTT. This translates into CASSYGTGTHLSNQPQHF.

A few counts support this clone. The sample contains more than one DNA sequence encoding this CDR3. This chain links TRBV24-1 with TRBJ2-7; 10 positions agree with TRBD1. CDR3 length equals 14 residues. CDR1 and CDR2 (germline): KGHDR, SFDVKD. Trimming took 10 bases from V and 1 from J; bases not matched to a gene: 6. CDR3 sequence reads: CATSPGQGSYEQYF. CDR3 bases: TGTGCCACTTCACCGGGACAGGGGTCCTACGAGCAGTACTTC.

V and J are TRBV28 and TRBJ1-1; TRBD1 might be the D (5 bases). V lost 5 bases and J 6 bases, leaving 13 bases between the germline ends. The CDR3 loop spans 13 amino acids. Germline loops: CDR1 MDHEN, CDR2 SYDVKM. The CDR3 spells CASSPPGGAEAFF. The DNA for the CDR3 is TGTGCCAGCAGTCCCCCGGGGGGGGCTGAAGCTTTCTTT.

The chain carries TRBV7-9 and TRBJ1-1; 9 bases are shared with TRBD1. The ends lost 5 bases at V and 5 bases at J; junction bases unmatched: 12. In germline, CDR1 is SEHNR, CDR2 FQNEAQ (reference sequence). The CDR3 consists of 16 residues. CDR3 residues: CASSHRDRVLGTEAFF. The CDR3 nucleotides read TGTGCCAGCAGCCACCGGGACAGGGTCCTGGGGACTGAAGCTTTCTTT.

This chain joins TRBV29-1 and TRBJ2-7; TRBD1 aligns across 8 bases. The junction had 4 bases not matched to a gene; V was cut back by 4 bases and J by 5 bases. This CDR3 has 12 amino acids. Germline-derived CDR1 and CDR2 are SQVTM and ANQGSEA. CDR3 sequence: CSVARGPNEQYF. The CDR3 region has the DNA TGCAGCGTTGCCAGGGGGCCAAACGAGCAGTACTTC.

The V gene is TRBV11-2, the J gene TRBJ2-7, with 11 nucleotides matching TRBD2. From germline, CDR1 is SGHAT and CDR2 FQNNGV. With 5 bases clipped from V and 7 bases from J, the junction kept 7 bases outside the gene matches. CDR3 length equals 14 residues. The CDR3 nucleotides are TGTGCCAGCAGCCCTAGCGGGAGGTTTGAAGAGCAGTACTTC. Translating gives CASSPSGRFEEQYF.

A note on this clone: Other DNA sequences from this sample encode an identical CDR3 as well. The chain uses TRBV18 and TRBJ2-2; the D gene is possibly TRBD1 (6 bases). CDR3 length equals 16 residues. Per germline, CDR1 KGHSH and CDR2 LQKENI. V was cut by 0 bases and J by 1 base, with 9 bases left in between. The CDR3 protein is CASSPPTGGNTGELFF. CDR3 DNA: TGTGCCAGCTCACCACCGACAGGAGGGAACACCGGGGAGCTGTTTTTT.